Listed below are T cell receptor beta chains from one sample, sequenced in a study of T cell changes during pregnancy in multiple sclerosis. Generated by immunoSEQ multiplex PCR, the TCRdb table keeps only in-frame clones and is missing some. Here the sample spans tens of thousands of clones, around 90% being singletons. The sequencing used CD4+ T cells from peripheral blood mononuclear cells, collected after pregnancy. The receptor source for this set is a female donor in good health, enrolled as a control in a pregnancy study. Each CDR3 is given with its conserved first and last residue. The order of the fields is clone size, V gene, J gene, CDR3 protein. Part of the rows lack a size; the others show once, few, many or a class for expanded clones.

>once|TRBV28|TRBJ1-1
CASSLEGATEAFF
>-|TRBV27|TRBJ1-1
CASSRLTGMNTEAFF
>-|TRBV2|TRBJ2-5
CASSEARGETQYF
>-|TRBV28|TRBJ2-7
CASSFPLAGTREQYF
>-|TRBV10-3|TRBJ2-7
CAISDNHRGSYEQYF
>-|TRBV4-1|TRBJ2-1
CASSLQTSGGNEQFF
>once|TRBV19|TRBJ1-5
CASTPTGSSNQPQHF
>-|TRBV6-1|TRBJ2-7
CASVGDSYEQYF
>-|TRBV6-1|TRBJ1-3
CASRMTGAGNTIYF
>-|TRBV6-1|TRBJ2-5
CASSDVAGGPETQYF
>-|TRBV6-5|TRBJ2-7
CASSYTGTYEQYF
>few|TRBV28|TRBJ2-5
CASSFRGGSQETQYF
>-|TRBV5-1|TRBJ2-2
CASSVAGTGDTGELFF
>-|TRBV28|TRBJ1-2
CASSLGDWVYGYTF
>-|TRBV2|TRBJ2-1
CATQGLRSHEQFF
>-|TRBV4-3|TRBJ1-1
CASSQDQGRVTEAFF
>-|TRBV2|TRBJ1-2
CASVTILFYGYTF
>-|TRBV7-2|TRBJ1-1
CASSLGTGRAFF
>-|TRBV6-6|TRBJ1-1
CASTPTGAINTEAFF
>-|TRBV11-3|TRBJ2-1
CASSLGGLVSYNEQFF
>-|TRBV5-1|TRBJ2-7
CASSLTANPVEQYF
>-|TRBV15|TRBJ1-5
CATSSDPPGSAGKPQHF